This TCR beta chain was documented in a study of high-grade serous ovarian cancer treatment subgroups (dated by TCRdb to the early 2020s). The study in broad terms: On average, sequencing produced more than 13,000 reads and about 7,600 unique TCR beta rearrangements for each sample. One primary tumor sample and two metastatic tumor samples were collected from each patient, for a total of 95 or so samples. Under a laparoscopic triage algorithm, patients with high-grade serous ovarian cancer were grouped by complete gross resection or by neoadjuvant chemotherapy response, and the study profiled the TCR beta repertoires of these patients. Of the approximately 30 patients in the cohort, around 10 had no residual disease after primary surgery (R0), around 10 were excellent NACT responders, and around 10 were poor NACT responders.

The 80 to 90 tumor samples underwent high-throughput TCR profiling using ImmunoSEQ. Turning to the authors' computational methods: The repertoire diversity metrics included richness (unique productive sequences), clonality, evenness and relatedness, and the Bhattacharyya coefficient was used to measure similarity between samples. A sensitivity analysis excluded TCRs with fewer than two reads and gave consistent conclusions. TCRdb provides this immuneACCESS table in a form limited to in-frame rearrangements. Some clones are lacking; in checked studies, under half of them reflect an unresolved V gene, and why the rest are absent is not known. D and trimming were read from the DNA, whereas the V and J calls and clone size are those reported in that table. Within this sample are about 980 clones, with 68% of them counted one time only. Over 7.5% of the sample rests with the top ten. From the cysteine through the phenylalanine, the CDR3 covers 15 amino acids. Only CDR3 DNA remains: 45 bases, in frame from the first base. The germline V gene specifies SGHRS as CDR1 and YFSETQ as CDR2. V loses 4 bases at its end and J loses 1 base; junction bases beyond the gene matches: 5.

Collection of tumor samples took place before definitive surgery or chemotherapy. Genomic DNA extraction was performed by the MD Anderson Biospecimen Extraction Resource, and TCR sequencing was carried out by the MD Anderson Cancer Genomics Laboratory. On this clone itself: Its binding antigen is unknown. The record has no base qualities; no much larger clone is one base away.

Overall results and qualifications from the work: Neoantigen level correlated positively with TCR clonal relatedness, and copy number variation and mutation load from whole-genome sequencing showed a positive trend with TCR clonal relatedness. TCR repertoire analyses focused on CDR3; CDR1 and CDR2 were not analyzed. Bulk tumor TCR sequencing lacked spatial information, limiting insight into HGSC tumor complexity and diversity. Tumors from the same patient had repertoire similarity ranging from roughly 0.11 to 0.85, while tumors from different patients showed almost no similarity.

The sequence derives from a human donor with high-grade serous ovarian cancer. The specimen was tumor tissue. The rearrangement joined TRBV5-1 to TRBJ1-1; a stretch of 9 junction bases matches TRBD1. The DNA sequence is given as TGCGCCAGCAGCACAGGGGGCAGCGGGAACACTGAAGCTTTCTTT. Translated, this is CASSTGGSGNTEAFF.